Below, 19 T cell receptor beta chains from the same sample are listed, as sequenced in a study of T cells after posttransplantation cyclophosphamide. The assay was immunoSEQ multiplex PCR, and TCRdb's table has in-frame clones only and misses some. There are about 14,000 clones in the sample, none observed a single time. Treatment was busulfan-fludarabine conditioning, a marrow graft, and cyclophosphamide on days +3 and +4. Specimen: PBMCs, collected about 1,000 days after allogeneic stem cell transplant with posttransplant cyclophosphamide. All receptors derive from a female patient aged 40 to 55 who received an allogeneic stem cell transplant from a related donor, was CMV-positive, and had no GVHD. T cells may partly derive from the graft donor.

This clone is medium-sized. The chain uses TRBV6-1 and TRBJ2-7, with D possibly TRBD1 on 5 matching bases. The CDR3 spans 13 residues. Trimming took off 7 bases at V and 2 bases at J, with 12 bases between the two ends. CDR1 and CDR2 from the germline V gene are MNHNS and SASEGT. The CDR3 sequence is CASNERQTYEQYF. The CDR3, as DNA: TGTGCCAGCAACGAGCGACAGACCTACGAGCAGTACTTC.

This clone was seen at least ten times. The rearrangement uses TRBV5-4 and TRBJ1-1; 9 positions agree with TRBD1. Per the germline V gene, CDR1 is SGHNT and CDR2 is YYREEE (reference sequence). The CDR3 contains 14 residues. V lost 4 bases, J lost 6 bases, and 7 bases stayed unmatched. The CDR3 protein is CASSGGDRVSEAFF. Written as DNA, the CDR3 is TGTGCCAGCAGCGGGGGGGACAGGGTGTCTGAAGCTTTCTTT.

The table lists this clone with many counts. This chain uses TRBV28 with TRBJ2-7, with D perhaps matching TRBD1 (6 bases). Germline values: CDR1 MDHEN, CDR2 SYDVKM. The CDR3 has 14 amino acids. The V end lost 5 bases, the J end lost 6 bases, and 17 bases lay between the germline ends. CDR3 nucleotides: TGTGCCAGCAGTCCCCGGGACATGGTTATCGAGCAGTACTTC. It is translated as CASSPRDMVIEQYF.

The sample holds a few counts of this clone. CDR3 coding DNA: TGCAGCGTTGGCACCTACAGTTTCCGTGACAGGAGAGGCGAGCAGTACTTC. Amino acids: CSVGTYSFRDRRGEQYF. The chain links TRBV29-1 to TRBJ2-7, with D possibly TRBD1 on 6 matching bases. The CDR3 runs 17 residues. The V end was cut by 4 bases, the J end by 6 bases, with 28 bases between. Germline assignment: CDR1 SQVTM and CDR2 ANQGSEA.

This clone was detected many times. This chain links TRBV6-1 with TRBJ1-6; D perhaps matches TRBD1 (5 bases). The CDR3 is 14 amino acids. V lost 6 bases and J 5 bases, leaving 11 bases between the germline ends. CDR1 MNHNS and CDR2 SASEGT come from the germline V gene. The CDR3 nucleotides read TGTGCCAGCAGATACGACAGTAATAATTCACCCCTCCACTTT. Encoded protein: CASRYDSNNSPLHF.

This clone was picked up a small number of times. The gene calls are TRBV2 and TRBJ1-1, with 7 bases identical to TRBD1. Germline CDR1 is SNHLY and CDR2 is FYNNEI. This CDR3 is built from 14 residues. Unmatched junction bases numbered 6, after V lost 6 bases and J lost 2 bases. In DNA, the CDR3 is TGTGCCAGCAGGGAGGGACAGATTAACACTGAAGCTTTCTTT. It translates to CASREGQINTEAFF.

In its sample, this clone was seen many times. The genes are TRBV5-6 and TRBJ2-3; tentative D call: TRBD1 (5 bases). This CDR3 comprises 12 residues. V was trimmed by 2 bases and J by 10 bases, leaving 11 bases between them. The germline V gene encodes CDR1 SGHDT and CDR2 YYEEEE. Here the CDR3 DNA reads TGTGCCAGCAGCTTCGACAGCAGGTCGCAGTATTTT. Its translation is CASSFDSRSQYF.

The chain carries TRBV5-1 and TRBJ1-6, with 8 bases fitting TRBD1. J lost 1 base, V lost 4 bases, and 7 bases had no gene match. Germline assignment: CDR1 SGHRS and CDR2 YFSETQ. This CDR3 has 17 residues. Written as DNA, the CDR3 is TGCGCCAGCAGCCGGGACAGGCGCCTTTCCTATAATTCACCCCTCCACTTT. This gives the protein CASSRDRRLSYNSPLHF.

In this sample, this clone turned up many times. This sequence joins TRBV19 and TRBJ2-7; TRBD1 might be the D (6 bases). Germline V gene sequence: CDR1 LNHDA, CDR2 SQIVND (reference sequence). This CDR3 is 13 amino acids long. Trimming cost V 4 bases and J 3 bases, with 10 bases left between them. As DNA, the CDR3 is TGTGCCAGTAGTAACAGGGTCGACTACGAGCAGTACTTC. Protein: CASSNRVDYEQYF.

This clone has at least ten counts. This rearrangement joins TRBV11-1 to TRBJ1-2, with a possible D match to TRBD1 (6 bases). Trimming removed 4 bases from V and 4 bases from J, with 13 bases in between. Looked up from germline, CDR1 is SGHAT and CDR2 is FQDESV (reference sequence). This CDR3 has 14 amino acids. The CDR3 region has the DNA TGTGCCAGCAGCTCCTCGGGCAGGGGCTATGGCTACACCTTC. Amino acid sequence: CASSSSGRGYGYTF.

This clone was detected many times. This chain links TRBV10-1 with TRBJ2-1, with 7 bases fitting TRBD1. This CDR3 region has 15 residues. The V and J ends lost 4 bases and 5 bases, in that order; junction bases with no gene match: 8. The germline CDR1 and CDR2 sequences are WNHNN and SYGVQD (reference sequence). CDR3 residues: CASSGHRGSNNEQFF. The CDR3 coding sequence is TGCGCCAGCAGTGGCCACAGGGGATCCAACAATGAGCAGTTCTTC.

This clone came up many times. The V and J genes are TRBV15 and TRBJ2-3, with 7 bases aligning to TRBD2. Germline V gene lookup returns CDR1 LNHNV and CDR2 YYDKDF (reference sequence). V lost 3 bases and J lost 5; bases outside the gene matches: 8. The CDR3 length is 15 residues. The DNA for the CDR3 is TGTGCCACCAGCAGGGGGCGGGGGTTGGGAGATACGCAGTATTTT. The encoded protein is CATSRGRGLGDTQYF.

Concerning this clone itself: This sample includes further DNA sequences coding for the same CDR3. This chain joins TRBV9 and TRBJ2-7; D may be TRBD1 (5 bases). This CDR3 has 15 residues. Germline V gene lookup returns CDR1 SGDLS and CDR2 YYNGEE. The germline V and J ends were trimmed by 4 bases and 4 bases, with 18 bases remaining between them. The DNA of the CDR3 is TGTGCCAGCAGCATCAGACAGAAGACGGCATACGAGCAGTACTTC. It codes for CASSIRQKTAYEQYF.

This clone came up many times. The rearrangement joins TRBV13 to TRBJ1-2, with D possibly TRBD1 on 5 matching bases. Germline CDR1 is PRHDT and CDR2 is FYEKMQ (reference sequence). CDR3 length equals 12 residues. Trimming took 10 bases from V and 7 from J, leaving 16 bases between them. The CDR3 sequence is CATKPPGGGYTF. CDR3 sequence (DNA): TGTGCCACCAAACCCCCCGGGGGTGGCTACACCTTC.

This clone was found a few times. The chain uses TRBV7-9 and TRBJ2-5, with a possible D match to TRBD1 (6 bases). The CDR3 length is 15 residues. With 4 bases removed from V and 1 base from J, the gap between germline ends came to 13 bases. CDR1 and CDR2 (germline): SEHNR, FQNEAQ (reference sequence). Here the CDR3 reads CASSSTGPGQETQYF. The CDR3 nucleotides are TGTGCCAGCAGCTCCACAGGGCCCGGCCAAGAGACCCAGTACTTC.

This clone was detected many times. In nucleotides, the CDR3 is TGCGCCAGCAGCTTGGTGGCAGGGGGCAACACTGAAGCTTTCTTT. Protein product: CASSLVAGGNTEAFF. The chain has TRBV5-1 and TRBJ1-1, with 8 bases lining up with TRBD1. Germline CDR1 is SGHRS and CDR2 is YFSETQ. CDR3 length: 15 amino acids. V dropped 0 bases and J dropped 2; count of bases not matched to a gene: 3.

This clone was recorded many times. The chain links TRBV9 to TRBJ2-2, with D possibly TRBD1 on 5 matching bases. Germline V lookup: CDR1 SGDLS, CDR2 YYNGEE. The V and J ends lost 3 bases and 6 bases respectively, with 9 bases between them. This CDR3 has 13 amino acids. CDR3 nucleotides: TGTGCCAGCAGCGGATTGACAGCCGGGGAGCTGTTTTTT. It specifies CASSGLTAGELFF. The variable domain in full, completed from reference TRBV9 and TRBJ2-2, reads DSGVTQTPKHLITATGQRVTLRCSPRSGDLSVYWYQQSLDQGLQFLIQYYNGEERAKGNILERFSAQQFPDLHSELNLSSLELGDSALYFCASSGLTAGELFFGEGSRLTVL.

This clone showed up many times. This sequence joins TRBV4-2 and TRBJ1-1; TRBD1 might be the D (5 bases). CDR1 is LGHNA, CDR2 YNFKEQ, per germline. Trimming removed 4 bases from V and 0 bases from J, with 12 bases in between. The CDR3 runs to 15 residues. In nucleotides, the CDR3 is TGTGCCAGCAGCCCGACAGTAACCATGAACACTGAAGCTTTCTTT. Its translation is CASSPTVTMNTEAFF.

Here the CDR3 DNA reads TGTGCCAGCAGCTGGAGGGACAGGGGCTACGAGCAGTACTTC. Translated, it gives CASSWRDRGYEQYF. The V and J genes are TRBV7-9 and TRBJ2-7, with 10 bases identical to TRBD1. Germline V lookup: CDR1 SEHNR, CDR2 FQNEAQ (reference sequence). The CDR3 sequence is 14 residues long. The V gene end was trimmed by 4 bases and the J gene end by 3 bases; junction bases not matched to a gene: 3.